This T cell receptor (beta chain) was captured by sequencing in a study of T-cell memory formation after mild COVID-19. Study conclusions and caveats: Researchers found some responding clones in pre-infection memory, a sign that cross-reactive memory joined.

This clonotype was recorded only once. The antigen remains unidentified. In TCRdb, the 5' RACE reads were re-called with MiXCR into one record per CDR3 protein. This sample carries under 350,000 distinct CDR3 sequences, 15% to 20% of them seen once, and the ten largest clones take 20% to 25%. The germline V and J ends were trimmed by 7 bases and 6 bases, with 21 bases remaining between them. The CDR3 is made up of 15 amino acids. Sequenced input: PBMCs or a T cell subset sorted from them (not recorded which). The V and J genes are TRBV12-3 or TRBV12-4 and TRBJ1-1, with D perhaps TRBD1 (6 bases). The origin of this receptor is a young man who had mild COVID-19 (a few samples of this study predate the infection). Cell type and time point are not known. CDR3 nucleotide sequence: TGTGCCAGCAACAACTTGGAGGGGGTCGGCGCTGAAGCTTTCTTT. This gives the protein CASNNLEGVGAEAFF.